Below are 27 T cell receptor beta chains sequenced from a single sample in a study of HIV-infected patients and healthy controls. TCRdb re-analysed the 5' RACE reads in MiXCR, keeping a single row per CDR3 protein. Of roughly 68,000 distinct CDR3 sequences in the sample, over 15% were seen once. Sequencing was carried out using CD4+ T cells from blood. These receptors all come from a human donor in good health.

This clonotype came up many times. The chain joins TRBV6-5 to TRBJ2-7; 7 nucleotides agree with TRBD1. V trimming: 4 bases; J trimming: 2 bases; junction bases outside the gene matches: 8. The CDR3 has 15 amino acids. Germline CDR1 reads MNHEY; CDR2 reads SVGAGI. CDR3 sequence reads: CASSSITRGTYEQYF. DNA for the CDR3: TGTGCCAGCAGTTCGATCACCAGGGGGACCTACGAGCAGTACTTC.

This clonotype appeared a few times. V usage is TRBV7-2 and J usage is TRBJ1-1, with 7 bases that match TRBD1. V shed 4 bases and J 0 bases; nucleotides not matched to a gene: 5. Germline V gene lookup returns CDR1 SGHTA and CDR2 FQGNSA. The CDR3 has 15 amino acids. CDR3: CASSSGTAMNTEAFF. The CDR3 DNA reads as TGTGCCAGCAGCTCCGGGACAGCAATGAACACTGAAGCTTTCTTT.

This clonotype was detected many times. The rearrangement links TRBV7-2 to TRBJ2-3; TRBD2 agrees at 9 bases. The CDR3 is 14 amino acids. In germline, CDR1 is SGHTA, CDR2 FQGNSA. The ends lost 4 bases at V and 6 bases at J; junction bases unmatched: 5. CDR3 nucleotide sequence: TGTGCCAGCAGCTCCGGACTAGCGTCCGATACGCAGTATTTT. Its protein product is CASSSGLASDTQYF.

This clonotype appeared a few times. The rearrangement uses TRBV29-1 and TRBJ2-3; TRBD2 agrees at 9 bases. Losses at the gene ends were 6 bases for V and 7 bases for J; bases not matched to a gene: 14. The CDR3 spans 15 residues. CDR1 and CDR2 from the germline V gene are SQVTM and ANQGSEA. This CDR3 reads CSVQPGLASTNTQYF. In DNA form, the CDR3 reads TGCAGCGTGCAACCGGGACTAGCAAGTACAAATACGCAGTATTTT.

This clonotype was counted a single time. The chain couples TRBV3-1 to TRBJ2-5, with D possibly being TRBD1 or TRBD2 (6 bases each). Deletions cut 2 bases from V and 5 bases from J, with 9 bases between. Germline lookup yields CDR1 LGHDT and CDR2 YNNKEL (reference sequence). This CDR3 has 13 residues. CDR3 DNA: TGTGCCAGCAGCCAATCGGGGGCCGAGACCCAGTACTTC. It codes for CASSQSGAETQYF.

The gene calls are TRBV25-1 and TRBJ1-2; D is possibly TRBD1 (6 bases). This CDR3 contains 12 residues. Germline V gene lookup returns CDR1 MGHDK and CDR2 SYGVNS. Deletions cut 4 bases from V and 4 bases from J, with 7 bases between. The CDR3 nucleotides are TGTGCCAGCAGTGGGACAGCCTATGGCTACACCTTC. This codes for CASSGTAYGYTF.

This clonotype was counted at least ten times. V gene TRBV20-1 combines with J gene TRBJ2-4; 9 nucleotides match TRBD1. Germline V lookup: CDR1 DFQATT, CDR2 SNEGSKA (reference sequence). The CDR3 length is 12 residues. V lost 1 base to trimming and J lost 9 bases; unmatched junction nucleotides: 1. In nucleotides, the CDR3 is TGCAGTGCTAGAGGACAGGGGGTCATTCAGTACTTC. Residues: CSARGQGVIQYF.

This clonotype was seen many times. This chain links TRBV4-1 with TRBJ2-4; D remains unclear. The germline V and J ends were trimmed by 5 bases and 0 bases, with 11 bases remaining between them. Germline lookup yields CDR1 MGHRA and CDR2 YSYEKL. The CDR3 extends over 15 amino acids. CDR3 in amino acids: CASSFGTLAKNIQYF. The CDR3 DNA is TGCGCCAGCAGCTTCGGAACGCTAGCCAAAAACATTCAGTACTTC.

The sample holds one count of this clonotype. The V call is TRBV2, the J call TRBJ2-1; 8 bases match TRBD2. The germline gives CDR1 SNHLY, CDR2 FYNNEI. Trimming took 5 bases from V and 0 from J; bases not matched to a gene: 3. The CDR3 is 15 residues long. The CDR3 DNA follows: TGTGCCAGCAGTCTACTAGCGGTCTCCTACAATGAGCAGTTCTTC. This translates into CASSLLAVSYNEQFF.

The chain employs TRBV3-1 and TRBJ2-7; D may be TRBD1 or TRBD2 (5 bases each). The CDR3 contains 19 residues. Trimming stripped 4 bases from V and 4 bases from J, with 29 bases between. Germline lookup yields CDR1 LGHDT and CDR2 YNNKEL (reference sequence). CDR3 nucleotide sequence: TGTGCCAGCAGCCCCCAGGGTGGCCGGTTTAGGACCGGGGAATACGAGCAGTACTTC. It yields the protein CASSPQGGRFRTGEYEQYF.

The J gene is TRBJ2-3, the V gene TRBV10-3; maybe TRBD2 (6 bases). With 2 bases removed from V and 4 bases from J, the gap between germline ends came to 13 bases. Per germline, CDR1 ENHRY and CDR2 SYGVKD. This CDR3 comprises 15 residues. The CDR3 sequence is CAISEGASAADTQYF. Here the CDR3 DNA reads TGTGCCATCAGTGAGGGGGCTAGCGCCGCAGATACGCAGTATTTT.

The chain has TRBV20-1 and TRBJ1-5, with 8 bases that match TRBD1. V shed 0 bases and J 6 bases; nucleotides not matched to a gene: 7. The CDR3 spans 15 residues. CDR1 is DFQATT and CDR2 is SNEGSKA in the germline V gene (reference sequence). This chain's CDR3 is CSARDAGGVGQPQHF. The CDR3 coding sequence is TGCAGTGCTAGAGATGCAGGGGGCGTAGGTCAGCCCCAGCATTTT.

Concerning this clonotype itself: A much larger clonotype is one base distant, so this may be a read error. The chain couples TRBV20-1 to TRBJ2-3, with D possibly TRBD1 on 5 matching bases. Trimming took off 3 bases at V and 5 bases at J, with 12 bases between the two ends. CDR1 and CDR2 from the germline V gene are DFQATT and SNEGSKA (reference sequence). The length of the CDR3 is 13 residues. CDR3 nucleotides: TGCAGTGCTAGTGACAGAAACATAGATACGCAGTATTTT. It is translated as CSASDRNIDTQYF.

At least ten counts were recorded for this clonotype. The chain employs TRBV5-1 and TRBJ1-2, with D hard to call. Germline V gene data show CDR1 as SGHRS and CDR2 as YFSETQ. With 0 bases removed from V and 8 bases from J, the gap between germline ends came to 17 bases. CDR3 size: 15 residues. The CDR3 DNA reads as TGCGCCAGCAGCTTGGCCACAATAGGACGGAACGGCTACACCTTC. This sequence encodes CASSLATIGRNGYTF.

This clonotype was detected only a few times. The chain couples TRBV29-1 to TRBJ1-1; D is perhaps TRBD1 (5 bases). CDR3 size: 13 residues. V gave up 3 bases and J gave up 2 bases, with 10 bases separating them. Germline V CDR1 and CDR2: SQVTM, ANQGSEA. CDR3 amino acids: CSVDQGRNTEAFF. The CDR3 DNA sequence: TGCAGCGTTGACCAGGGCCGCAACACTGAAGCTTTCTTT. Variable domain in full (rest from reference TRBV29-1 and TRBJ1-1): SAVISQKPSRDICQRGTSLTIQCQVDSQVTMMFWYRQQPGQSLTLIATANQGSEATYESGFVIDKFPISRPNLTFSTLTVSNMSPEDSSIYLCSVDQGRNTEAFFGQGTRLTVV.

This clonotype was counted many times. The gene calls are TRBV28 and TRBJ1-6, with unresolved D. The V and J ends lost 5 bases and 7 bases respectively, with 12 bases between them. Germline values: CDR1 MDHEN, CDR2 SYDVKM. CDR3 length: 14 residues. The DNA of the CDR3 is TGTGCCAGCAGTCCAGGACGGCTGAATTCACCCCTCCACTTT. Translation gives CASSPGRLNSPLHF.

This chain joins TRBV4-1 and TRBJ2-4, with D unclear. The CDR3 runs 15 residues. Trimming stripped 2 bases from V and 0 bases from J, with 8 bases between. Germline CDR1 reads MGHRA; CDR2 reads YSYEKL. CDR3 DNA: TGCGCCAGCAGCCAATTGGCCGAAGCCAAAAACATTCAGTACTTC. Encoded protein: CASSQLAEAKNIQYF.

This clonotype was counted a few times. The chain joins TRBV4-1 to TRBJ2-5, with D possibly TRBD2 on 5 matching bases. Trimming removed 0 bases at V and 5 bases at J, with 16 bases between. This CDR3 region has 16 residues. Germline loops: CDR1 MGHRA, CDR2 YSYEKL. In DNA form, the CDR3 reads TGCGCCAGCAGCCAAGAAGGACCCGGGATGCGCGAGACCCAGTACTTC. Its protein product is CASSQEGPGMRETQYF.

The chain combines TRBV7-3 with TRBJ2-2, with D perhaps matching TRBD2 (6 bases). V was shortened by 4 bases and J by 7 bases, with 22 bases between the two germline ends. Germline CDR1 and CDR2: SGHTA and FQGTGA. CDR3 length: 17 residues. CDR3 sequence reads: CASSSTGSGRRHGELFF. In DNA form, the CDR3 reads TGTGCCAGCAGCTCTACGGGGAGCGGGCGGAGGCACGGGGAGCTGTTTTTT.

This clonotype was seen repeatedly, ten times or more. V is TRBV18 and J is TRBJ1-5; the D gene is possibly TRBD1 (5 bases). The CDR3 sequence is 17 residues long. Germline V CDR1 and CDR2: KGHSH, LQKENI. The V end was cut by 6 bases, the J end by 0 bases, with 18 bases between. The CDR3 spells CASSGTRGLNSNQPQHF. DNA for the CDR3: TGTGCCAGCTCGGGGACGCGAGGACTCAATAGCAATCAGCCCCAGCATTTT.

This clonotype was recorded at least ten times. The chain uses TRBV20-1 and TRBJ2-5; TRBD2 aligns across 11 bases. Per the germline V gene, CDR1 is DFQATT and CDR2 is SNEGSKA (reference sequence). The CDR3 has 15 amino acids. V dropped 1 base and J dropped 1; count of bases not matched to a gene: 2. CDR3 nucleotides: TGCAGTGCTAGAGTCGGGACTAGCGGCCAAGAGACCCAGTACTTC. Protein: CSARVGTSGQETQYF.

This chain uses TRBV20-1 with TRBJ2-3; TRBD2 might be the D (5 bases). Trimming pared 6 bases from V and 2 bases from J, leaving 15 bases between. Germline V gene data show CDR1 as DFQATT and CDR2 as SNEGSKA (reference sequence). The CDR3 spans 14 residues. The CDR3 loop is CSAERTLTTDTQYF. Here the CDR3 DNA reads TGCAGTGCCGAACGGACTTTAACCACAGATACGCAGTATTTT.

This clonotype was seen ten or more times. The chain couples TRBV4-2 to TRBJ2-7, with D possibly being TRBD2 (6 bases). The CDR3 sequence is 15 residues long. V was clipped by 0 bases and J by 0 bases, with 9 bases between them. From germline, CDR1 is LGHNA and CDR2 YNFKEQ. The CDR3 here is CASSQDVAVSYEQYF. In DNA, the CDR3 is TGTGCCAGCAGCCAAGATGTAGCGGTCTCCTACGAGCAGTACTTC.

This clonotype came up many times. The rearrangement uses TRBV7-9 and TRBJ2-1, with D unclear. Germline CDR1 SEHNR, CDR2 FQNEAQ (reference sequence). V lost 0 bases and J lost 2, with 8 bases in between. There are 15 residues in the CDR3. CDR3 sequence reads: CASSLATVPYNEQFF. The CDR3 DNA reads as TGTGCCAGCAGCTTAGCGACGGTCCCCTACAATGAGCAGTTCTTC.

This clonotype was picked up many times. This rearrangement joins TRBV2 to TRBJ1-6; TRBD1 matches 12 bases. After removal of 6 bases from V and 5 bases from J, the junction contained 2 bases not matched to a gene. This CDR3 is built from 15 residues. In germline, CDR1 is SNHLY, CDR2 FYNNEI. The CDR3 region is CASRGQGANNSPLHF. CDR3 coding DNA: TGTGCCAGCAGGGGACAGGGGGCGAATAATTCACCCCTCCACTTT.

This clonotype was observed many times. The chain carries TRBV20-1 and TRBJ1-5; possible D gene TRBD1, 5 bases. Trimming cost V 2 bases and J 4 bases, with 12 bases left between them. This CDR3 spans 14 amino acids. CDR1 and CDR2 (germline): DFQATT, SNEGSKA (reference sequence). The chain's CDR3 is CSARRGPSNQPQHF. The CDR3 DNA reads TGCAGTGCTAGAAGGGGACCCTCAAATCAGCCCCAGCATTTT.

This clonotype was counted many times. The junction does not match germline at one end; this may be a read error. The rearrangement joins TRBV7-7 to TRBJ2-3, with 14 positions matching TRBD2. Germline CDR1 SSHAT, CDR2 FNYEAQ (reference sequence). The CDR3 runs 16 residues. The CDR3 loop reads CASSLGTSGGADTQYF. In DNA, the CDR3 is TGTGCTAGCAGCCTCGGGACTAGCGGGGGAGCAGATACGCAGTATTTT.